The 6 T cell receptor beta chains presented below share a single source sample, sequenced in a study of vaccination and CD4 T cells after COVID-19. Specified treatment: approximately 11-day PBMC culture with coronavirus spike peptide pools or control peptides (ViraFEST assay). An Oncomine TCR Beta short-read assay was used to sequence the DNA from cultured CD4+ T cells. TCRdb analysed the PCR reads with MiXCR anew, one entry per CDR3 protein. The sample shows over 7,500 distinct CDR3 sequences, about 61% of them seen only once. Their recognized antigens are unknown. The specimen was CD4+ T cells from blood, cultured in vitro. These receptors all come from a human donor who had recovered from COVID-19.

This clonotype was recorded a few times. This chain joins TRBV7-2 and TRBJ2-7, with TRBD2 as a possible D gene (6 bases). Germline lookup yields CDR1 SGHTA and CDR2 FQGNSA. The CDR3 totals 12 residues. Trimming stripped 5 bases from V and 3 bases from J, with 8 bases between. The CDR3 coding sequence is TGTGCCAGCAGCGGAGGGAACTACGAGCAGTACTTC. This translates into CASSGGNYEQYF.

This clonotype was seen more than once but under ten times. This chain connects TRBV7-9 to TRBJ1-1; no clear D gene. The CDR3 runs to 14 residues. V was shortened by 2 bases and J by 1 base, with 8 bases between the two germline ends. From germline, CDR1 is SEHNR and CDR2 FQNEAQ (reference sequence). The CDR3 DNA reads TGTGCCAGCAGCTTAATGCGTGGGAACACTGAAGCTTTCTTT. Residues: CASSLMRGNTEAFF.

The chain employs TRBV6-2 or TRBV6-3 and TRBJ2-1; tentatively, D is TRBD2 (6 bases). V shed 5 bases and J shed 10 bases, with 15 bases lying between them. CDR1 and CDR2 (germline): MNHEY, SVGEGT. The CDR3 contains 13 residues. This chain's CDR3 is CASSGGFVGEQFF. The CDR3 bases are TGTGCCAGCAGTGGGGGGTTCGTGGGAGAGCAGTTCTTC.

The chain combines TRBV7-2 with TRBJ2-5; D is undetermined. The CDR3 is 14 amino acids. Germline-derived CDR1 and CDR2 are SGHTA and FQGNSA. V was pared by 5 bases and J by 7 bases, with 17 bases between. CDR3 nucleotides: TGTGCCAGCAGCGTAATATCCCCCTCACGGACCCAGTACTTC. Encoded protein: CASSVISPSRTQYF. Full variable domain (rest looked up from reference TRBV7-2 and TRBJ2-5): GAGVSQSPSNKVTEKGKDVELRCDPISGHTALYWYRQSLGQGLEFLIYFQGNSAPDKSGLPSDRFSAERTGGSVSTLTIQRTQQEDSAVYLCASSVISPSRTQYFGPGTRLLVL.

The chain uses TRBV7-2 and TRBJ2-5, with TRBD2 matching 8 bases. V trimming: 4 bases; J trimming: 1 base; junction bases outside the gene matches: 8. This CDR3 has 16 amino acids. Per germline, CDR1 SGHTA and CDR2 FQGNSA. DNA of the CDR3: TGTGCCAGCAGCTACGGGGCGGGGGGAAGCCAAGAGACCCAGTACTTC. Its protein is CASSYGAGGSQETQYF.

The rearrangement links TRBV24-1 to TRBJ2-7, with D perhaps matching TRBD1 (6 bases). Germline loops: CDR1 KGHDR, CDR2 SFDVKD. V was pared by 2 bases and J by 7 bases, with 20 bases between. CDR3 length: 16 amino acids. CDR3 amino acids: CATSDSRTATGREQYF. CDR3 DNA: TGTGCCACCAGTGATTCAAGAACCGCGACAGGTAGAGAGCAGTACTTC.